This TCR beta chain came from a study of T cells in Graves' hyperthyroidism and ophthalmopathy (dated by TCRdb to 2018 to 2020). Context from the whole study: Peripheral blood samples were taken at the time of initial diagnosis, prior to any treatment. Prospective prediction of ophthalmopathy was tested in an independent validation cohort consisting of some 19 hyperthyroidism patients and more than 15 patients who later progressed to ophthalmopathy. The study also compared thyroid tissue and blood T-cell repertoires from about six Graves' hyperthyroidism patients. A discovery cohort of roughly 100 patients, approximately 44 with Graves' ophthalmopathy and over 55 with stable Graves' hyperthyroidism, was used to find distinguishing TCR V-J signatures. According to the paper, TCR Vbeta CDR3 sequencing was carried out on 120 to 150 peripheral blood samples, which came from over 40 ophthalmopathy, fewer than 80 hyperthyroidism and approximately 17 progressor patients. Once sampling was done, hyperthyroidism patients were given methimazole at a starting dose of 30 mg daily, whereas ophthalmopathy patients were given high-dose intravenous methylprednisolone. For training and testing, the 100 or so patients in the discovery cohort were randomly divided in a 7:3 ratio. Paper-wide results and their limitations: A 13 V-J signature model separated ophthalmopathy from stable hyperthyroidism, with roughly 88% sensitivity and about 81% specificity in cross-validation and 80%/75% in testing. Sample size was not statistically predetermined, and blinding of investigators to group allocation was not performed. In validation, the model predicted progression to ophthalmopathy with around 71% sensitivity and 72% to 85% specificity, a median of 6.5 months before onset. Most expanded thyroid clonotypes (frequency above 0.001) were also detected in blood, suggesting blood repertoires may reflect thyroid immune responses.

Amplification of TCR beta CDR3 regions was carried out from RNA transcripts. A first-round RT-PCR of the TCR CDR3 used the HTBI primer set with the Qiagen OneStep RT-PCR kit. Libraries were constructed in a second round of multiplex PCR, after which size selection and purification were performed. Sequencing of the libraries was done on an Illumina HiSeq2000 using paired-end 100 bp reads. Per the source publication's procedure: SOAPnuke was used to process the raw data, removing reads that contained adapters or uncalled bases, had a mean Phred below 15, or lacked an exact match to the constant primer or identifier. COPE v1.2.5 was used to merge high-quality paired reads, and clonotypes were defined as unique nucleotide sequences. MiTCR v1.1 was used to align clonotypes to the IMGT TRBV, TRBD and TRBJ reference segments. The analysis included only V-J combinations with a frequency above 0.0001, which together covered more than 98% of the repertoires. A TCS score was defined as the ratio of F50 (clonal expansion) to E x V (chaos), with BLOSUM62-based TCRdist applied between CDR3 peptides within each V-J. Welch's t-statistics and random forest reduced fewer than 550 V-J features to 13, which were used in a naive Bayes classifier (R e1071). TCRdb redid the processing of the public reads, applying fastp at Q25 and MiXCR, and retained in-frame beta chains. Each CDR3 protein appears once, grouped with its most common genes and DNA. In this record, the V and J calls reflect TCRdb's handling and not the investigators' own analysis. The sample profile shows a few hundred thousand distinct CDR3 sequences; just under 15% of them were found once. The top ten constitute 30% to 35% of the sample.

Graves' hyperthyroidism was defined as stable when no progression to ophthalmopathy occurred over 18 months of follow-up. Hyperthyroidism patients were newly diagnosed, with disease duration under 2 months, and aged 18 to 65 years. Patients with uncontrolled infections, other autoimmune diseases, pregnancy or lactation were excluded. Diagnoses were based on clinical symptoms, serum thyroxine and TRAb, thyroid ultrasound and orbital computed tomography. PBMCs were separated from 10 ml of fresh peripheral blood using Ficoll-Paque density gradient centrifugation. Total RNA was extracted with Trizol reagent, and quality was checked on an Agilent 2100 Bioanalyzer. The germline V gene encodes CDR1 MDHEN and CDR2 SYDVKM. Cut back by 5 bases and 5 bases, the V and J ends lie 9 bases apart. The CDR3 has 12 residues if both end residues are counted. Just the 36-base CDR3 DNA is kept, in frame starting at base 1.

Comments on this clonotype: The antigen it binds to is not known. The CDR3 does not end in the conserved phenylalanine or tryptophan, so this is likely a read error.

The receptor's source is a woman aged 25-40 years with Graves' hyperthyroidism. Sequenced sample: blood. The V and J segments used are TRBV28 and TRBJ1-1; the D gene is not confidently resolved. The CDR3 region reads CASSILGTEAFL. The bases read TGTGCCAGCAGTATTCTGGGGACTGAAGCTTTCCTT.